What follows are 3 T cell receptor beta chains derived from one specimen sequenced in a study of identical twins. One entry per CDR3 protein results from TCRdb running MiXCR on the 5' RACE reads. The table records roughly 350,000 distinct CDR3 sequences, roughly an eighth of them present only once. The same data also contributed to another study, on yellow fever vaccine responses in identical twins.

Specimen: CD8+ T cells sorted from blood. The receptors stem from a woman in her late teens or twenties in good health.

This rearrangement joins TRBV20-1 to TRBJ2-7, with D tentatively TRBD1 (5 bases). The CDR3 contains 14 residues. Germline CDR1 reads DFQATT; CDR2 reads SNEGSKA (reference sequence). The V and J ends lost 3 bases and 0 bases respectively, with 12 bases between them. DNA of the CDR3: TGCAGTGCTAGTGGCCAGGGAAGCTCCTACGAGCAGTACGTC. It yields the protein CSASGQGSSYEQYV.

The genes are TRBV28 and TRBJ1-4, with D uncertain. Germline V gene lookup returns CDR1 MDHEN and CDR2 SYDVKM. There are 13 residues in the CDR3. Trimming left V 4 bases short and J 4 bases short, with 7 bases between. The CDR3 DNA reads TGTGCCAGCAGTTCGGATTTTAATGAAAAACTGTTTTTT. It codes for CASSSDFNEKLFF.

There are a few counts of this clonotype. The rearrangement joins TRBV3-1 to TRBJ1-5; D is possibly TRBD1 (5 bases). Germline lookup yields CDR1 LGHDT and CDR2 YNNKEL (reference sequence). CDR3 length: 14 amino acids. Trimming took 4 bases from V and 7 from J, leaving 14 bases between them. DNA of the CDR3: TGTGCCAGCAGCCTTGTCGGGGCCGGGCAGCCCCAGCATTTT. The encoded protein is CASSLVGAGQPQHF.